The 10 T cell receptor beta chains listed next were all sequenced from one sample in a study of prognosis after radiotherapy for stage I lung cancer. Two rounds of multiplex PCR amplified TCR beta CDR3 from genomic DNA. Primers specific to each TRBV and TRBJ gene drove first-round PCR. From the multiplex PCR reads, TCRdb called clonotypes with MiXCR, one entry per CDR3 protein. Altogether around 59,000 distinct CDR3 sequences are present, about 30% being singletons, with the ten largest covering around 6.9%. This specimen consisted of PBMCs, obtained before or after stereotactic body radiation therapy (not recorded which). The receptor source for this set is a donor over 45 with non-small cell lung cancer.

This clonotype occurred many times. The chain recombines TRBV7-2 with TRBJ1-1; D is unclear. V lost 5 bases, J lost 6 bases, and 22 bases lay in between. The germline V gene has CDR1 SGHTA and CDR2 FQGNSA. This CDR3 has 16 amino acids. CDR3 nucleotide sequence: TGTGCCAGCAGCCCTCGGGCCTCGATAAAAGCCCCTGAAGCTTTCTTT. Its translation: CASSPRASIKAPEAFF.

This clonotype was counted at least ten times. This chain links TRBV6-1 with TRBJ1-6; TRBD1 might be the D (6 bases). This CDR3 is 14 amino acids long. V gave up 6 bases and J gave up 6 bases, with 12 bases separating them. Germline CDR1 is MNHNS and CDR2 is SASEGT. The CDR3 is CASRRTAGNSPLHF. The CDR3 coding sequence is TGTGCCAGCAGAAGGACAGCGGGTAATTCACCCCTCCACTTT.

The chain combines TRBV6-2 or TRBV6-3 with TRBJ1-6, with D uncertain. Germline CDR1 MNHEY, CDR2 SVGEGT. The V and J ends lost 0 bases and 3 bases respectively, with 12 bases between them. The CDR3 is made up of 17 amino acids. CDR3 residues: CASSYSLPLLYNSPLHF. The DNA of the CDR3 is TGTGCCAGCAGTTACTCGTTACCACTTCTCTATAATTCACCCCTCCACTTT.

To note about this clonotype: One base separates it from a far larger clone, so it is likely a read error. Given the absence of the conserved phenylalanine or tryptophan at the CDR3 end, a read error is likely. This chain joins TRBV6-2 or TRBV6-3 and TRBJ1-1; no definite D call. Germline-derived CDR1 and CDR2 are MNHEY and SVGEGT. The germline V and J ends were trimmed by 6 bases and 3 bases, with 11 bases remaining between them. This CDR3 contains 13 residues. CDR3 sequence: CASSPNGDTEAFL. The CDR3, as DNA: TGTGCCAGCAGCCCTAATGGTGACACTGAAGCTTTCCTT.

This clonotype was detected ten times or more. The V and J genes are TRBV5-1 and TRBJ1-1, with D possibly being TRBD1 (6 bases). The length of the CDR3 is 16 residues. CDR1 is SGHRS, CDR2 YFSETQ, per germline. Trimming shortened V by 2 bases and J by 3 bases, and 17 bases separated the two germline ends. In DNA, the CDR3 is TGCGCCAGCAGCTTTAGGGCAGGGGAAGGGGACACTGAAGCTTTCTTT. This sequence encodes CASSFRAGEGDTEAFF.

This clonotype was seen many times. This chain connects TRBV2 to TRBJ2-5; 7 bases map to TRBD2. CDR1 SNHLY and CDR2 FYNNEI come from the germline V gene. The CDR3 has 18 residues. The V and J ends lost 8 bases and 4 bases, in that order; junction bases with no gene match: 22. The CDR3 is CASSYSRGGDLEGETQYF. In DNA form, the CDR3 reads TGTGCCAGCTCCTATTCTCGGGGAGGGGACCTGGAGGGAGAGACCCAGTACTTC.

In the case of this clonotype: A read error likely explains this, since a far larger clone differs by one base. V is TRBV6-8 and J is TRBJ2-6, with TRBD1 as a possible D gene (5 bases). CDR1 and CDR2 from the germline V gene are MNHGY and SAAAGT. The CDR3 is made up of 13 amino acids. The CDR3: CASSYSGANVMTF. The CDR3 DNA reads TGTGCCAGCAGTTACTCTGGGGCCAACGTCATGACTTTC.

In this sample, this clonotype turned up many times. The chain combines TRBV5-8 with TRBJ1-2; 12 nucleotides align to TRBD1. In germline, CDR1 is SGHTS, CDR2 YDEGEE. This CDR3 spans 19 amino acids. The trim removed 4 bases at V and 6 bases at J, leaving 19 bases unmatched. The CDR3 sequence: CASSPYEGTGGASYHGYTF. The CDR3, as DNA: TGTGCCAGCAGCCCGTACGAGGGGACAGGGGGCGCGAGCTACCATGGCTACACCTTC.

This clonotype has ten or more counts. The chain has TRBV12-3 or TRBV12-4 and TRBJ1-3; a weak D match, TRBD1 (6 bases). Trimming left V 4 bases short and J 3 bases short, with 10 bases between. CDR3 length: 14 amino acids. CDR3 sequence reads: CASSSRGLGNTIYF. CDR3 DNA: TGTGCCAGCAGTTCCAGGGGCCTTGGAAACACCATATATTTT.

Note on this clonotype: This clone may be a read error of a much larger clone one base away. The CDR3 coding sequence is TGTGCCAGCAGCCGACTCTACCCCCGGTACAGGGTGCCAGATACGCAGTATTTT. The encoded protein is CASSRLYPRYRVPDTQYF. The genes are TRBV3-1 and TRBJ2-3; TRBD1 might be the D (6 bases). In germline, CDR1 is LGHDT, CDR2 YNNKEL (reference sequence). This CDR3 has 18 residues. Trimming cost V 4 bases and J 4 bases, with 24 bases left between them.